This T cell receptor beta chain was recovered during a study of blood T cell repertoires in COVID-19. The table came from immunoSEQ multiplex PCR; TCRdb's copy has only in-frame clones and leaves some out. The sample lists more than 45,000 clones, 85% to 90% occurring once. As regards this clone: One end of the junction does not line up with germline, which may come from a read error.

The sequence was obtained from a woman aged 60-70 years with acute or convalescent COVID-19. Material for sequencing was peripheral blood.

The CDR3 DNA follows: TGTGCTAGCAGCTTAGTGGTAGGGGGCCGAGAGACCCAGTACTTC. Translation gives CASSLVVGGRETQYF. The chain carries TRBV7-7 and TRBJ2-5; 7 nucleotides agree with TRBD1. CDR3 size: 15 residues. Germline V gene sequence: CDR1 SSHAT, CDR2 FNYEAQ (reference sequence).